This entry lists 20 T cell receptor beta chains sequenced from one sample in a study of blood T cell repertoires in COVID-19. Some clones are missing from TCRdb's copy, which holds only in-frame ones; the method was immunoSEQ multiplex PCR. This table holds a few hundred thousand clones, 83% found once. The specimen sequenced was peripheral blood. All receptors come from a woman in her twenties or thirties with COVID-19, enrolled during active disease.

The gene calls are TRBV9 and TRBJ2-3, with a possible D match to TRBD2 (6 bases). The ends were cut back, 0 bases at V and 3 bases at J, with 11 bases in the middle. This CDR3 is 15 amino acids long. Germline CDR1 SGDLS, CDR2 YYNGEE. CDR3 DNA sequence: TGTGCCAGCAGCGTAGACGCGGGGTTGACAGATACGCAGTATTTT. The encoded protein is CASSVDAGLTDTQYF.

J is TRBJ2-2 and V is TRBV29-1, with TRBD1 identical over 9 bases. Germline CDR1 reads SQVTM; CDR2 reads ANQGSEA. The CDR3 has 16 amino acids. Trimming at V came to 0 bases and at J to 2 bases, leaving 4 bases not matched to a gene. CDR3 amino acids: CSVEDPGQGNTGELFF. The CDR3 DNA follows: TGCAGCGTTGAAGATCCGGGACAGGGTAACACCGGGGAGCTGTTTTTT.

This chain joins TRBV11-2 and TRBJ2-1, with TRBD1 identical over 8 bases. Trimming at V came to 0 bases and at J to 5 bases, leaving 3 bases not matched to a gene. Germline V gives CDR1 SGHAT, CDR2 FQNNGV. The CDR3 sequence is 15 residues long. CDR3 amino acids: CASSLDSTGDNEQFF. The CDR3 DNA sequence: TGTGCCAGCAGCTTAGATTCGACAGGGGACAATGAGCAGTTCTTC.

V usage is TRBV18 and J usage is TRBJ2-5, with D possibly being TRBD1 (6 bases). Germline CDR1 and CDR2: KGHSH and LQKENI. The germline V and J ends were trimmed by 3 bases and 4 bases, with 12 bases remaining between them. This CDR3 contains 14 residues. As DNA, the CDR3 is TGTGCCAGCTCACCTCGAACAGGGAGAGAGACCCAGTACTTC. Amino acid sequence: CASSPRTGRETQYF.

The chain joins TRBV3-1 (or the pseudogene TRBV3-2) to TRBJ2-2, with 10 bases lining up with TRBD1. The germline V gene encodes CDR1 LGHDT and CDR2 YNNKEL (reference sequence). This CDR3 has 16 amino acids. The J segment lost 6 bases and the V segment lost 1 base, leaving 5 bases of the junction unmatched. CDR3 nucleotides: TGTGCCAGCAGCCAAGGGACAGGGGGTGATGCCGGGGAGCTGTTTTTT. Translated, it gives CASSQGTGGDAGELFF.

The count of this clone is one. This sequence joins TRBV28 and TRBJ1-5; possible D gene TRBD1, 5 bases. The germline V gene has CDR1 MDHEN and CDR2 SYDVKM. The CDR3 spans 15 residues. V was cut by 4 bases and J by 0 bases, with 10 bases left in between. The CDR3 region is CASSSSGPSNQPQHF. In DNA form, the CDR3 reads TGTGCCAGCAGTTCGTCAGGGCCTAGCAATCAGCCCCAGCATTTT.

CDR3 sequence: CASRLGGSGTEAFF. Here the CDR3 DNA reads TGTGCCAGCAGACTCGGGGGGAGTGGTACTGAAGCTTTCTTT. The chain is built from TRBV7-3 and TRBJ1-1; D perhaps matches TRBD1 (5 bases). Germline CDR1 reads SGHTA; CDR2 reads FQGTGA. With 6 bases removed from V and 5 bases from J, the gap between germline ends came to 16 bases. The CDR3 length is 14 residues.

The V call is TRBV2, the J call TRBJ2-2; possible D gene TRBD2, 5 bases. Deletions cut 1 base from V and 5 bases from J, with 11 bases between. This CDR3 comprises 15 residues. The germline CDR1 and CDR2 sequences are SNHLY and FYNNEI. The DNA for the CDR3 is TGTGCCAGCAGTGAAGGGCAGAGGAGGACCGGGGAGCTGTTTTTT. Its protein is CASSEGQRRTGELFF.

The V call is TRBV19, the J call TRBJ1-5; 8 positions match TRBD1. CDR1 is LNHDA and CDR2 is SQIVND in the germline V gene (reference sequence). V dropped 2 bases and J dropped 6; count of bases not matched to a gene: 3. This CDR3 is built from 14 residues. The CDR3 nucleotides read TGTGCCAGTAGTATATACAGGGGGAGTCAGCCCCAGCATTTT. It is translated as CASSIYRGSQPQHF.

V is TRBV7-9 and J is TRBJ1-2; weak D call: TRBD1 (6 bases). CDR1 is SEHNR and CDR2 is FQNEAQ in the germline V gene (reference sequence). This CDR3 has 15 residues. The ends were cut back, 5 bases at V and 7 bases at J, with 20 bases in the middle. Here the CDR3 DNA reads TGTGCCAGCAGCCCCCACAGGGATCTGGTTTCTGGCTACACCTTC. It is translated as CASSPHRDLVSGYTF.

The chain recombines TRBV19 with TRBJ2-5; D is possibly TRBD2 (5 bases). Trimming took off 0 bases at V and 6 bases at J, with 14 bases between the two ends. Germline CDR1 LNHDA, CDR2 SQIVND (reference sequence). This CDR3 spans 15 amino acids. CDR3 sequence: CASSIDRGDRKTQYF. DNA of the CDR3: TGTGCCAGTAGTATAGACCGGGGTGATAGAAAGACCCAGTACTTC.

V gene TRBV5-8 combines with J gene TRBJ1-4; 8 bases map to TRBD1. The germline V gene encodes CDR1 SGHTS and CDR2 YDEGEE. The CDR3 has 13 residues. The V and J ends lost 2 bases and 8 bases, in that order; junction bases with no gene match: 2. For the CDR3, the DNA is TGTGCCAGCAGCTTAGGACAGGGAGAAAAACTGTTTTTT. It specifies CASSLGQGEKLFF.

The chain employs TRBV4-1 and TRBJ1-2; 7 nucleotides agree with TRBD1. The V gene end was trimmed by 1 base and the J gene end by 4 bases; junction bases not matched to a gene: 6. Per the germline V gene, CDR1 is MGHRA and CDR2 is YSYEKL. CDR3 length: 15 residues. CDR3 amino acids: CASSQVPRGFYGYTF. The DNA of the CDR3 is TGCGCCAGCAGCCAAGTGCCCAGGGGGTTCTATGGCTACACCTTC.

This chain links TRBV28 with TRBJ1-1; a weak D match, TRBD1 (5 bases). The CDR3 is 15 amino acids. Germline V lookup: CDR1 MDHEN, CDR2 SYDVKM. Deletions cut 2 bases from V and 3 bases from J, with 13 bases between. CDR3 nucleotides: TGTGCCAGCAGTTTACGGCGGCAGGGATACACTGAAGCTTTCTTT. Translating it yields CASSLRRQGYTEAFF.

The genes are TRBV5-4 and TRBJ2-3; the D gene is possibly TRBD1 (5 bases). The CDR3 is 14 residues long. Germline CDR1 SGHNT, CDR2 YYREEE (reference sequence). V was clipped by 2 bases and J by 2 bases, with 9 bases between them. CDR3 residues: CASSFKGSTDTQYF. CDR3 bases: TGTGCCAGCAGCTTCAAGGGGTCCACAGATACGCAGTATTTT.

The gene calls are TRBV3-1 (or the pseudogene TRBV3-2) and TRBJ2-7; D perhaps matches TRBD1 (7 bases). With 4 bases removed from V and 3 bases from J, the gap between germline ends came to 22 bases. Germline assignment: CDR1 LGHDT and CDR2 YNNKEL (reference sequence). This CDR3 region has 17 residues. The CDR3 nucleotides are TGTGCCAGCAGCCTACTACCGCCTACAGGGGAGGTCTACGAGCAGTACTTC. Translating it yields CASSLLPPTGEVYEQYF.

V gene TRBV5-4 combines with J gene TRBJ2-7; 7 nucleotides match TRBD1. The CDR3 consists of 15 residues. J was trimmed by 3 bases and V by 2 bases; bases with no gene match: 8. Looked up from germline, CDR1 is SGHNT and CDR2 is YYREEE (reference sequence). The chain's CDR3 is CASSLPGTVNYEQYF. CDR3 sequence (DNA): TGTGCCAGCAGCTTACCCGGGACAGTGAACTACGAGCAGTACTTC.

This CDR3 reads CASSPTGTRIDTQYF. The CDR3, as DNA: TGTGCCAGCAGCCCGACCGGGACTAGGATTGATACGCAGTATTTT. The chain has TRBV6-5 and TRBJ2-3; TRBD2 matches at 8 bases. Germline V lookup: CDR1 MNHEY, CDR2 SVGAGI. The CDR3 loop spans 15 amino acids. J was trimmed by 6 bases and V by 6 bases; bases with no gene match: 11.

J is TRBJ2-2 and V is TRBV9; weak D call: TRBD1 (6 bases). Between the trimmed V and J ends, which lost 0 bases and 4 bases, there was a span of 10 bases. CDR3 size: 15 residues. Germline-derived CDR1 and CDR2 are SGDLS and YYNGEE. Written as DNA, the CDR3 is TGTGCCAGCAGCGTAGATCCAGGGGTCACCGGGGAGCTGTTTTTT. This sequence encodes CASSVDPGVTGELFF.

J is TRBJ2-1 and V is TRBV19, with 9 bases fitting TRBD2. Germline V gene sequence: CDR1 LNHDA, CDR2 SQIVND (reference sequence). The CDR3 consists of 15 residues. The V and J ends lost 4 bases and 7 bases, in that order; junction bases with no gene match: 8. CDR3 DNA sequence: TGTGCCAGTAGTAATCGAGGGACTAGCTTTAATGAGCAGTTCTTC. As protein: CASSNRGTSFNEQFF.